Listed here are 13 T cell receptor beta chains from one sample, sequenced in a study of long-term antiretroviral therapy in people with HIV. They ran version v3.0 of the immunoSEQ assay at survey level. Clones were sequenced by immunoSEQ multiplex PCR, and TCRdb holds only the in-frame ones, with some missing. The sample contains some 45,000 clones, more than 75% of which appear only once. The specimen was unsorted PBMCs, collected 0.1 years before starting antiretroviral therapy. All receptors derive from a woman aged 45-65 years with HIV.

The chain couples TRBV10-1 to TRBJ2-5, with 11 bases that match TRBD2. Unmatched junction bases numbered 9, after V lost 2 bases and J lost 4 bases. The CDR3 sequence is 17 residues long. CDR1 and CDR2 from the germline V gene are WNHNN and SYGVQD (reference sequence). CDR3 amino acids: CASSEDALAGGRETQYF. CDR3 in DNA: TGCGCCAGCAGTGAGGACGCGCTAGCGGGGGGTCGAGAGACCCAGTACTTC.

This clone was recorded a few times. The DNA of the CDR3 is TGTGCCAGCAGCCCCTACCCCTCCGGGACAACAACGGGCGAGCAGTACTTC. Encoded protein: CASSPYPSGTTTGEQYF. The chain is built from TRBV21-1 and TRBJ2-7; the table's D call, TRBD1, has no DNA check behind it. TRBV21-1 is a known pseudogene. The CDR3 spans 17 residues.

J is TRBJ1-1 and V is TRBV19; tentatively, D is TRBD1 (6 bases). Trimming took off 6 bases at V and 1 base at J, with 9 bases between the two ends. CDR1 and CDR2 from the germline V gene are LNHDA and SQIVND (reference sequence). CDR3 length equals 13 residues. CDR3 in amino acids: CASRTGRNTEAFF. DNA for the CDR3: TGTGCCAGTAGAACAGGGAGGAACACTGAAGCTTTCTTT.

V and J are TRBV7-9 and TRBJ2-5; D tentatively fits TRBD1 or TRBD2 (5 bases each). V lost 2 bases to trimming and J lost 5 bases, with 18 bases between them. Germline-derived CDR1 and CDR2 are SEHNR and FQNEAQ (reference sequence). The CDR3 runs 16 residues. Here the CDR3 reads CASSLRVGALSETQYF. In DNA, the CDR3 is TGTGCCAGCAGCTTAAGGGTCGGGGCACTGAGCGAGACCCAGTACTTC.

This chain joins TRBV5-4 and TRBJ2-4, with 12 bases matching TRBD1. V shed 4 bases and J 2 bases; nucleotides not matched to a gene: 1. CDR1 SGHNT and CDR2 YYREEE come from the germline V gene (reference sequence). The CDR3 runs 15 residues. The CDR3 here is CASSGTGGTKNIQYF. CDR3 bases: TGTGCCAGCAGCGGGACAGGGGGCACCAAAAACATTCAGTACTTC.

This clone was found once. The chain carries TRBV2 and TRBJ1-3, with D hard to call. The ends were cut back, 6 bases at V and 0 bases at J, with 12 bases in the middle. The CDR3 has 15 residues. Germline V gene data show CDR1 as SNHLY and CDR2 as FYNNEI. This CDR3 is CASSEIRDSGNTIYF. The CDR3, as DNA: TGTGCCAGCAGCGAGATCAGAGACTCTGGAAACACCATATATTTT.

The chain combines TRBV6-1 with TRBJ1-6; D is perhaps TRBD1 (5 bases). V lost 7 bases and J lost 11, with 9 bases in between. The germline V gene encodes CDR1 MNHNS and CDR2 SASEGT. CDR3 length: 11 residues. CDR3 amino acids: CASTEGPPLHF. For the CDR3, the DNA is TGTGCCAGCACCGAGGGACCACCCCTCCACTTT.

This chain joins TRBV7-2 and TRBJ2-3; no clear D. V lost 5 bases and J lost 3, with 9 bases in between. There are 13 residues in the CDR3. Per germline, CDR1 SGHTA and CDR2 FQGNSA. The CDR3 DNA reads as TGTGCCAGCAGCCGAATGGTTACAGATACGCAGTATTTT. It yields the protein CASSRMVTDTQYF.

The V call is TRBV7-2, the J call TRBJ1-5; D may be TRBD1 (6 bases). Germline lookup yields CDR1 SGHTA and CDR2 FQGNSA. The CDR3 has 14 residues. Deletions cut 0 bases from V and 8 bases from J, with 11 bases between. CDR3 in DNA: TGTGCCAGCAGCTTAGCGTTACAGGGCAAGCCCCAGCATTTT. The encoded protein is CASSLALQGKPQHF.

The chain combines TRBV14 with TRBJ2-2; D uncertain. The CDR3 loop spans 14 amino acids. From germline, CDR1 is SGHDN and CDR2 FVKESK. V gave up 1 base and J gave up 6 bases, with 9 bases separating them. The CDR3 spells CASSQARVAGELFF. CDR3 DNA: TGTGCCAGCAGCCAAGCTAGGGTGGCCGGGGAGCTGTTTTTT.

V is TRBV5-1 and J is TRBJ1-1; D is ambiguous. V lost 4 bases and J lost 1, with 11 bases in between. This CDR3 comprises 14 residues. The germline gives CDR1 SGHRS, CDR2 YFSETQ. This chain's CDR3 is CASSEDARNTEAFF. In nucleotides, the CDR3 is TGCGCCAGCAGCGAGGACGCAAGGAACACTGAAGCTTTCTTT.

This chain links TRBV5-1 with TRBJ1-5; maybe TRBD1 (5 bases). CDR1 is SGHRS, CDR2 YFSETQ, per germline. The CDR3 covers 15 residues. Trimming shortened V by 3 bases and J by 4 bases, and 14 bases separated the two germline ends. The CDR3 DNA is TGCGCCAGCAGCTACTCGGAGGGGCCGAATCAGCCCCAGCATTTT. Amino acids: CASSYSEGPNQPQHF.

The chain joins TRBV5-1 to TRBJ1-1; D remains ambiguous. Trimming left V 0 bases short and J 5 bases short, with 11 bases between. CDR1 and CDR2 (germline): SGHRS, YFSETQ. This CDR3 spans 14 amino acids. The CDR3 nucleotides read TGCGCCAGCAGCTTGGGAGGCTGGGGTACTGAAGCTTTCTTT. Translated, it gives CASSLGGWGTEAFF.